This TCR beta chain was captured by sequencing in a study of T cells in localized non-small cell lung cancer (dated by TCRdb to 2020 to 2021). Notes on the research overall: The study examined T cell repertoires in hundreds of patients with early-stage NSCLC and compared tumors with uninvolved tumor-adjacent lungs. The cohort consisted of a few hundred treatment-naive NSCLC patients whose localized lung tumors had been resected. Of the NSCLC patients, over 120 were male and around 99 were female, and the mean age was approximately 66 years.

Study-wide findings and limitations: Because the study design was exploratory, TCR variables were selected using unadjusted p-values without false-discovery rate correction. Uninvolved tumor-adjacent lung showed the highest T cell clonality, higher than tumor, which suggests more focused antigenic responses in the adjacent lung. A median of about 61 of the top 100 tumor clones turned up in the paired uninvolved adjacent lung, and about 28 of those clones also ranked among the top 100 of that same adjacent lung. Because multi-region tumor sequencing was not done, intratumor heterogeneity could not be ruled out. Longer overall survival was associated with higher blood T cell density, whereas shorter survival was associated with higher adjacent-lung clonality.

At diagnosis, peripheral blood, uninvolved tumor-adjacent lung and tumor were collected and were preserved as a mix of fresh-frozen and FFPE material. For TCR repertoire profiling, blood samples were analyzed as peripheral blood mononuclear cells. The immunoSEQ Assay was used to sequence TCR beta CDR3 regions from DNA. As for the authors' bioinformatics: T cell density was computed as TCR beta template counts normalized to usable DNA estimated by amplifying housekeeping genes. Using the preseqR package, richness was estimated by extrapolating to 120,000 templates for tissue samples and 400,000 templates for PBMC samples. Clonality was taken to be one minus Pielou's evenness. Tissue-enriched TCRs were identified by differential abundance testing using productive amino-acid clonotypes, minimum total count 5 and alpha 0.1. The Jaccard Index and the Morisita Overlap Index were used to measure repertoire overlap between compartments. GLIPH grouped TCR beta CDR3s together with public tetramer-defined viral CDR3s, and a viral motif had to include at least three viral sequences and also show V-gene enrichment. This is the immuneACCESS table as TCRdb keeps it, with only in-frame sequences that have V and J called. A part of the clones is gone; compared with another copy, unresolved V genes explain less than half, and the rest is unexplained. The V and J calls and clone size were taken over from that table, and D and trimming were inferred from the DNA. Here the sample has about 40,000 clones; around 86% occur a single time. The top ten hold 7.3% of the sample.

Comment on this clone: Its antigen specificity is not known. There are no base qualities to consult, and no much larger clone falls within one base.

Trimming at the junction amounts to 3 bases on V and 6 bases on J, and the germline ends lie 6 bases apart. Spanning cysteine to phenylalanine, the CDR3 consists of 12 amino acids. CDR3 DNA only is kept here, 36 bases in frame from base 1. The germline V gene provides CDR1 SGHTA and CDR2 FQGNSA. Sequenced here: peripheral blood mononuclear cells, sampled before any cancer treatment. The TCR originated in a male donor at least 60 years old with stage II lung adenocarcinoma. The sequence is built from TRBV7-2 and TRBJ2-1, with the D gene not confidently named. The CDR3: CASSFSSNEQFF. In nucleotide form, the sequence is TGTGCCAGCAGCTTCTCTAGCAATGAGCAGTTCTTC.